Only a few counts were recorded for the clone carrying this TCR beta chain. The junction had 8 bases not matched to a gene; V was cut back by 0 bases and J by 2 bases. Germline V lookup: CDR1 MNHEY, CDR2 SVGAGI. The CDR3 loop spans 18 amino acids. These data belong to a study of blood T cells in healthy people across ages. The authors ran a second PCR of about 6 to 11 cycles using a sample-barcoded 5' primer and a J-beta primer mix. TCRdb reprocessed the 5' RACE reads via MiXCR and lists one record per CDR3 protein. The top ten clones hold 9.4% of a sample with approximately 760,000 distinct CDR3 sequences, roughly 25% of them seen once. The same sample was also used in a study of T cells of mothers and their children. This second report adds: Mothers and children who were related shared slightly more overlap than unrelated pairs, but not significantly more.

Sequencing was performed on blood. The sequence derives from a boy aged 5-17 years in good health. The chain recombines TRBV6-5 with TRBJ2-2, with TRBD2 matching over 8 bases. CDR3 protein: CASSYSLGGDSNTGELFF. CDR3 DNA sequence: TGTGCCAGCAGTTACTCTCTCGGGGGGGACTCCAACACCGGGGAGCTGTTTTTT.